The 18 T cell receptor beta chains reported below all come from one sample, sequenced in a study of shared clonotypes between healthy human individuals (dated by TCRdb to the early 2020s). The library was produced with the immunoSEQ multiplex PCR assay. Not all clones reach the TCRdb copy of this immuneACCESS table, which keeps in-frame sequences only. Checked studies attribute under half of the gap to unresolved V genes and leave the rest unexplained. The sample table lists 2 million or so clones, 90% to 95% of them with a count of one. The ten largest make up approximately 0.13% of the sample. Sequencing was performed on naive CD4+ T cells sorted from blood. The cell subset or site label here, explained by the study, means: CD45RA+ positively selected. These receptors all come from a man in his late teens or twenties in good health.

The chain uses TRBV30 and TRBJ1-2; D is ambiguous. V was clipped by 3 bases and J by 1 base, with 9 bases between them. Germline CDR1 reads GTSNPN; CDR2 reads SVGIG (reference sequence). The CDR3 totals 13 residues. CDR3 in amino acids: CAWSEDGNYGYTF. DNA of the CDR3: TGTGCCTGGAGCGAAGACGGTAACTATGGCTACACCTTC.

This clone was counted a single time. The chain links TRBV18 to TRBJ2-3, with 8 bases matching TRBD2. The germline CDR1 and CDR2 sequences are KGHSH and LQKENI. V was pared by 2 bases and J by 4 bases, with 2 bases of the junction left unmatched. The CDR3 sequence is 14 residues long. The CDR3 bases are TGTGCCAGCTCACCAGCGGGGGGAGCAGATACGCAGTATTTT. It codes for CASSPAGGADTQYF.

A note on this clone: Other DNA variants within this sample encode the same CDR3. V is TRBV30 and J is TRBJ1-6; D call uncertain. Between the trimmed V and J ends, which lost 0 bases and 4 bases, there was a span of 7 bases. This CDR3 spans 14 amino acids. Germline loops: CDR1 GTSNPN, CDR2 SVGIG (reference sequence). Here the CDR3 reads CAWSVPGYNSPLHF. The CDR3, as DNA: TGTGCCTGGAGTGTACCGGGGTATAATTCACCCCTCCACTTT.

This clone came up once. The chain employs TRBV11-2 and TRBJ1-4; possible D gene TRBD1, 6 bases. The germline V and J ends were trimmed by 5 bases and 0 bases, with 16 bases remaining between them. CDR3 length: 17 residues. The germline V gene has CDR1 SGHAT and CDR2 FQNNGV. The CDR3 is CASSRGQLVATNEKLFF. CDR3 sequence (DNA): TGTGCCAGCAGCCGAGGACAGCTCGTTGCAACTAATGAAAAACTGTTTTTT.

This chain links TRBV5-6 with TRBJ2-3; tentative D call: TRBD2 (6 bases). This CDR3 has 13 amino acids. In germline, CDR1 is SGHDT, CDR2 YYEEEE. V lost 2 bases and J lost 4, with 8 bases in between. CDR3: CASSFTGADTQYF. The CDR3 DNA reads TGTGCCAGCAGCTTCACGGGGGCAGATACGCAGTATTTT.

The chain is built from TRBV5-1 and TRBJ1-2; D ambiguous. V was shortened by 5 bases and J by 5 bases, with 16 bases between the two germline ends. From germline, CDR1 is SGHRS and CDR2 YFSETQ. This CDR3 comprises 14 residues. Here the CDR3 reads CASRESDTSYGYTF. CDR3 DNA: TGCGCCAGCAGAGAAAGCGACACCAGTTATGGCTACACCTTC.

The chain recombines TRBV29-1 with TRBJ1-2; no clear D. Per the germline V gene, CDR1 is SQVTM and CDR2 is ANQGSEA. The CDR3 has 12 residues. The V and J ends lost 0 bases and 6 bases respectively, with 8 bases between them. This CDR3 is CSVEEGSHGYTF. The CDR3 bases are TGCAGCGTTGAAGAAGGGTCGCATGGCTACACCTTC.

V usage is TRBV11-2 and J usage is TRBJ2-3, with 12 bases matching TRBD2. Germline V gene lookup returns CDR1 SGHAT and CDR2 FQNNGV. V shed 5 bases and J 5 bases; nucleotides not matched to a gene: 11. This CDR3 has 17 amino acids. This chain's CDR3 is CASSHVTSGGTVDTQYF. DNA for the CDR3: TGTGCCAGCAGCCACGTGACTAGCGGGGGAACAGTAGATACGCAGTATTTT.

The chain uses TRBV28 and TRBJ1-6; 11 positions match TRBD1. Germline loops: CDR1 MDHEN, CDR2 SYDVKM. The CDR3 is made up of 16 amino acids. Trimming took 2 bases from V and 10 from J; bases not matched to a gene: 7. The CDR3 nucleotides read TGTGCCAGCAGTTTACTGGGACAGGGGGGACGATCACCCCTCCACTTT. Translated, it gives CASSLLGQGGRSPLHF.

This sequence joins TRBV29-1 and TRBJ1-2; D is unresolved. CDR1 SQVTM and CDR2 ANQGSEA come from the germline V gene. This CDR3 is 14 amino acids long. Between the trimmed V and J ends, which lost 3 bases and 0 bases, there was a span of 11 bases. CDR3 sequence (DNA): TGCAGCGTTGACACTTTGGAAGCTAACTATGGCTACACCTTC. It translates to CSVDTLEANYGYTF.

This chain connects TRBV6-1 to TRBJ2-7, with D unresolved. V lost 1 base and J lost 1, with 11 bases in between. CDR1 and CDR2 from the germline V gene are MNHNS and SASEGT. The CDR3 runs to 15 residues. The CDR3 DNA reads TGTGCCAGCAGTGAAGTACGGCTGGCTTCCTACGAGCAGTACTTC. Its translation is CASSEVRLASYEQYF.

V gene TRBV20-1 combines with J gene TRBJ1-2; possible D gene TRBD1, 5 bases. Germline assignment: CDR1 DFQATT and CDR2 SNEGSKA (reference sequence). The V end was cut by 5 bases, the J end by 5 bases, with 9 bases between. The length of the CDR3 is 11 residues. This CDR3 is CSAWGGYGYTF. CDR3 sequence (DNA): TGCAGTGCTTGGGGCGGTTATGGCTACACCTTC.

The rearrangement uses TRBV6-5 and TRBJ1-4; 9 positions match TRBD1. The V gene end was trimmed by 6 bases and the J gene end by 6 bases; junction bases not matched to a gene: 5. CDR1 and CDR2 from the germline V gene are MNHEY and SVGAGI. The CDR3 is 14 residues long. The chain's CDR3 is CASSPGTGYEKLFF. The CDR3 bases are TGTGCCAGCAGCCCCGGGACAGGGTATGAAAAACTGTTTTTT.

The gene calls are TRBV5-8 and TRBJ2-7; perhaps TRBD1 as D (6 bases). Trimming cost V 0 bases and J 0 bases, with 10 bases left between them. The V gene's germline CDR1 is SGHTS and CDR2 YDEGEE. The CDR3 sequence is 15 residues long. The CDR3 reads CASSLGQGFSYEQYF. The CDR3 DNA sequence: TGTGCCAGCAGCTTGGGCCAGGGGTTCTCCTACGAGCAGTACTTC.

This clone was recorded only once. The chain carries TRBV2 and TRBJ2-5, with D maybe TRBD2 (5 bases). Germline assignment: CDR1 SNHLY and CDR2 FYNNEI. Trimming shortened V by 1 base and J by 2 bases, and 8 bases separated the two germline ends. CDR3 length equals 14 residues. CDR3 sequence (DNA): TGTGCCAGCAGTGAAGGAGGGTCTCAAGAGACCCAGTACTTC. This encodes CASSEGGSQETQYF.

This clone has just one count. The chain uses TRBV7-9 and TRBJ2-7, with 8 positions matching TRBD2. With V trimmed by 3 bases and J by 4 bases, 8 bases remained unmatched. Germline CDR1 SEHNR, CDR2 FQNEAQ (reference sequence). This CDR3 region has 15 residues. The CDR3 bases are TGTGCCAGCAGCTTCTCGGGAGGGCCTGGGTACGAGCAGTACTTC. It yields the protein CASSFSGGPGYEQYF.

The rearrangement joins TRBV2 to TRBJ2-7, with a weak D call TRBD2 (6 bases). The CDR3 is 15 residues long. V was pared by 3 bases and J by 7 bases, with 19 bases between. Germline V gene data show CDR1 as SNHLY and CDR2 as FYNNEI. The CDR3 loop is CASSEVQGGLGEQYF. As DNA, the CDR3 is TGTGCCAGCAGTGAGGTTCAAGGAGGGCTCGGTGAGCAGTACTTC.

The genes are TRBV27 and TRBJ2-7; D possibly uses TRBD1 or TRBD2 (5 bases each). With 2 bases removed from V and 7 bases from J, the gap between germline ends came to 18 bases. Germline CDR1 and CDR2: MNHEY and SMNVEV (reference sequence). This CDR3 contains 15 residues. CDR3 nucleotides: TGTGCCAGCAGTTTAGAGGGGCAGGGTAATGGTGAGCAGTACTTC. Translated: CASSLEGQGNGEQYF.